This T cell receptor beta chain emerged from a study of shared T cell receptors in the human thymus. The CDR3 length is 18 residues. Germline loops: CDR1 SGHTA, CDR2 FQGNSA. V lost 3 bases, J lost 0 bases, and 8 bases stayed unmatched. Clones were read by immunoSEQ multiplex PCR, and TCRdb kept only the in-frame ones, dropping some. The sample records about 660,000 clones, around 87% being singletons. These same data were also listed under a study on human thymus T cells.

Sequencing input: thymocytes. This sequence joins TRBV7-2 and TRBJ1-5; 10 positions agree with TRBD1. This TCR was sampled from a boy in the first two years of life with a congenital heart defect. The CDR3 is CASSFGDRGLVSNQPQHF. Written as DNA, the CDR3 is TGTGCCAGCAGCTTCGGGGACAGGGGTCTCGTTAGCAATCAGCCCCAGCATTTT.